The rows below give T cell receptor beta chains drawn from one sample of a study of blood T cells in healthy people across ages. TCRdb fed the 5' RACE reads into MiXCR, producing one record per CDR3 protein. Of about a million distinct CDR3 sequences in the sample, 51% were seen once. Sample: blood. The receptors stem from a woman aged 55-70 years in good health. Each CDR3 is given with its conserved first and last residue. The D gene is left open where the match is weak. Not all rows give a size; the values are once, few, many and, for expanded clones, a class.

d_call: NA
v_call: TRBV5-1
j_call: TRBJ1-2
clone_size: NA
cdr3_aa: CASSSQTDSYGYTF
cdr3_nt: TGCGCCAGCAGCTCACAGACAGACTCCTATGGCTACACCTTC

d_call: NA
v_call: TRBV12-3/TRBV12-4
j_call: TRBJ1-1
clone_size: NA
cdr3_aa: CASSRALGFEAFF
cdr3_nt: TGTGCCAGCAGCAGAGCCCTGGGCTTTGAAGCTTTCTTT

d_call: TRBD1
v_call: TRBV11-2
j_call: TRBJ2-6
clone_size: NA
cdr3_aa: CASSSGDGTERSGANVLTF
cdr3_nt: TGTGCCAGCAGTTCAGGGGATGGGACAGAAAGATCTGGGGCCAACGTCCTGACTTTC

d_call: TRBD1
v_call: TRBV12-3/TRBV12-4
j_call: TRBJ2-1
clone_size: few
cdr3_aa: CASLPDRGWNEQFF
cdr3_nt: TGTGCCTCGCTCCCGGACAGGGGGTGGAATGAGCAGTTCTTC

d_call: NA
v_call: TRBV6-2/TRBV6-3
j_call: TRBJ1-1
clone_size: few
cdr3_aa: CASSYSSTAGTEAFF
cdr3_nt: TGTGCCAGCAGTTACTCCTCAACTGCGGGGACTGAAGCTTTCTTT

d_call: TRBD1
v_call: TRBV11-2
j_call: TRBJ2-5
clone_size: NA
cdr3_aa: CASSITGGGETQYF
cdr3_nt: TGTGCCAGCAGCATTACAGGGGGTGGGGAGACCCAGTACTTC

d_call: NA
v_call: TRBV27
j_call: TRBJ1-5
clone_size: NA
cdr3_aa: CASSLSGSGNNQPQHF
cdr3_nt: TGTGCCAGCAGTTTATCGGGGTCAGGGAACAATCAGCCCCAGCATTTT

d_call: TRBD2
v_call: TRBV6-5
j_call: TRBJ2-1
clone_size: NA
cdr3_aa: CASSRSGRASNEQFF
cdr3_nt: TGTGCCAGCAGTCGTAGCGGGAGGGCCAGCAATGAGCAGTTCTTC

d_call: NA
v_call: TRBV27
j_call: TRBJ2-6
clone_size: NA
cdr3_aa: CASGISSGANVLTF
cdr3_nt: TGTGCCAGCGGTATTAGCTCTGGGGCCAACGTCCTGACTTTC

d_call: NA
v_call: TRBV2
j_call: TRBJ2-3
clone_size: NA
cdr3_aa: CASLRDLGTDTQYF
cdr3_nt: TGTGCCAGCTTGCGGGACCTCGGGACAGATACGCAGTATTTT

d_call: TRBD2
v_call: TRBV29-1
j_call: TRBJ2-5
clone_size: NA
cdr3_aa: CSAGTSGSWTQYF
cdr3_nt: TGCAGCGCCGGGACTAGCGGGAGCTGGACCCAGTACTTC

d_call: NA
v_call: TRBV4-1
j_call: TRBJ2-7
clone_size: few
cdr3_aa: CASSQISPGGNYEQYF
cdr3_nt: TGCGCCAGCAGCCAAATATCCCCAGGGGGGAACTACGAGCAGTACTTC

d_call: TRBD1
v_call: TRBV29-1
j_call: TRBJ1-4
clone_size: few
cdr3_aa: CSASQQGTANEKLFF
cdr3_nt: TGCAGCGCTTCCCAGCAGGGGACAGCGAATGAAAAACTGTTTTTT

d_call: NA
v_call: TRBV4-3
j_call: TRBJ2-5
clone_size: few
cdr3_aa: CASSQDRSGVTQYF
cdr3_nt: TGCGCCAGCAGCCAAGATCGGTCGGGTGTGACCCAGTACTTC

d_call: NA
v_call: TRBV11-1
j_call: TRBJ2-7
clone_size: NA
cdr3_aa: CASSHTSDGYEQYF
cdr3_nt: TGTGCCAGCAGCCATACATCGGACGGGTACGAGCAGTACTTC

d_call: NA
v_call: TRBV10-3
j_call: TRBJ1-2
clone_size: few
cdr3_aa: CAISDPKTNYGYTF
cdr3_nt: TGTGCCATCAGTGACCCCAAAACTAACTATGGCTACACCTTC

d_call: TRBD2
v_call: TRBV6-6
j_call: TRBJ2-3
clone_size: few
cdr3_aa: CASSISGEQAHSQYF
cdr3_nt: TGTGCCAGCAGTATTAGCGGGGAGCAAGCCCATTCCCAGTATTTT